These T cell receptor beta chains were read from a single sample in a study of CD8 T cells in Susac syndrome. TCRdb recomputed calls from the immunoSEQ multiplex PCR reads with MiXCR, one row per CDR3 protein. This table holds 90,000 to 150,000 distinct CDR3 sequences, 85% to 95% found once. Sequencing used CD8+ T cells from PBMCs. These receptor sequences come from a human donor in good health. CDR3s include the opening cysteine and the closing phenylalanine or tryptophan. The D gene is left open where the match is weak. A row's size may be missing; if present it is once, few, many or a size class.

>-|-|TRBJ1-1|TRBV10-3
TGTGCCATCAGTGAGGGGACGGGTGAAGCTTTCTTT
CAISEGTGEAFF
>-|few|TRBJ2-7|TRBV3-1
TGTGCCAGCAGCCAAGCCGGCGGGTCCTACGAGCAGTACTTC
CASSQAGGSYEQYF
>-|-|TRBJ1-1|TRBV5-6
TGTGCCAGCAGCTCGGCCGCCCCTGAAGCTTTCTTT
CASSSAAPEAFF
>-|-|TRBJ2-6|TRBV3-1
TGTGCCAGCAGCCGCGGGACACTGAACTCTGGGGCCAACGTCCTGACTTTC
CASSRGTLNSGANVLTF
>-|-|TRBJ1-6|TRBV27
TGTGCCAGCGCTCGACAGATCCCAAACCTGAATTCACCCCTCCACTTT
CASARQIPNLNSPLHF
>TRBD2|-|TRBJ2-1|TRBV29-1
TGCAGCGTTGCCGGGACTAGCGGGGTGGATGAGCAGTTCTTC
CSVAGTSGVDEQFF
>-|-|TRBJ2-6|TRBV27
TGTGCCAGCAGTTTTTCGGGGGTCTCTGGGGCCAACGTCCTGACTTTC
CASSFSGVSGANVLTF
>-|-|TRBJ2-1|TRBV29-1
TGCAGCGTTGAAATATCGGACTATAGGTTCTTC
CSVEISDYRFF
>-|-|TRBJ1-4|TRBV20-1
TGCAGCCCGCAGGGTACCTCCGGTTTGGCTAATGAAAAACTGTTTTTT
CSPQGTSGLANEKLFF
>-|-|TRBJ2-1|TRBV9
TGTGCCAGCAGCGTCCGGGCTACTCCCTACAATGAGCAGTTCTTC
CASSVRATPYNEQFF
>-|-|TRBJ2-7|TRBV5-4
TGTGCCAGCAGCTCGTACCCTAGGGGATCGAGCTCCTACGAGCAGTACTTC
CASSSYPRGSSSYEQYF
>-|-|TRBJ1-1|TRBV7-2
TGTGCCAGCAGCTTAGATGGGGGGGCGTTTGAAGCTTTCTTT
CASSLDGGAFEAFF
>-|-|TRBJ1-3|TRBV20-1
TGCAGTGCCGGCCAGCTTGGAAACACCATATATTTT
CSAGQLGNTIYF
>-|-|TRBJ2-1|TRBV12-3/TRBV12-4
TGTGCCAGCAGACCACGGGAGAGTTACAATGAGCAGTTCTTC
CASRPRESYNEQFF
>-|-|TRBJ2-6|TRBV4-3
TGCGCCAGCAGCCAAGCTACTAATTCTGGGGCCAACGTCCTGACTTTC
CASSQATNSGANVLTF
>TRBD1|-|TRBJ2-2|TRBV7-9
TGTGCCAGCAGCTTATTAGACAGGGCCCCCGGGGAGCTGTTTTTT
CASSLLDRAPGELFF
>-|-|TRBJ2-6|TRBV7-3
TGTGCCAGCAGCCCGACCCTCTCTGGGGCCAACGTCCTGACTTTC
CASSPTLSGANVLTF
>-|once|TRBJ2-7|TRBV5-1
TGCGCCAGCAGCTTGGAAAGTGCCCGATACTACGAGCAGTACTTC
CASSLESARYYEQYF
>-|few|TRBJ1-2|TRBV12-3/TRBV12-4
TGTGCCAGCAGTTTGGGAGGCGCTGGCTACACCTTC
CASSLGGAGYTF
>TRBD1|-|TRBJ1-1|TRBV19
TGTGCCAGTAGCAAGATCCCGGGACAGGGGAACACTGAAGCTTTCTTT
CASSKIPGQGNTEAFF
>TRBD2|-|TRBJ2-2|TRBV19
TGTGCCAGTAGTGATATTCCGGGACTAGCGGGAGACACCGGGGAGCTGTTTTTT
CASSDIPGLAGDTGELFF
>-|-|TRBJ2-1|TRBV5-1
TGCGCCAGCAGCTTGCGGAACTTCTACAATGAGCAGTTCTTC
CASSLRNFYNEQFF
>-|-|TRBJ1-2|TRBV12-3/TRBV12-4
TGTGCCAGCACGGAGGGGTCTCATGGCTACACCTTC
CASTEGSHGYTF
>-|-|TRBJ2-3|TRBV27
TGTGCCAGCAGTTTATCGAGGGCAACACCCACAGATACGCAGTATTTT
CASSLSRATPTDTQYF
>-|-|TRBJ1-2|TRBV6-1
TGTGCCAGCAAGATCGGGGGCGCCTATGGCTACACCTTC
CASKIGGAYGYTF
>-|-|TRBJ1-1|TRBV12-3/TRBV12-4
TGTGCCACAGGTAGTTGGGGGAGAATGAACACTGAAGCTTTCTTT
CATGSWGRMNTEAFF
>-|-|TRBJ2-7|TRBV7-2
TGTGCCAGCAGCCCCGACGCCTACGAGCAGTACTTC
CASSPDAYEQYF
>-|-|TRBJ2-1|TRBV7-2
TGTGCCAGCAGCGTAAGTCGGGGGCAGGATGAGCAGTTCTTC
CASSVSRGQDEQFF
>-|-|TRBJ2-5|TRBV6-2/TRBV6-3
TGTGCCAGCAGCCTAGGTGGTAGTATTCAGACCCAGTACTTC
CASSLGGSIQTQYF
>-|-|TRBJ2-5|TRBV20-1
TGCAGTGCTAGGGGGCCCTACCAAGAGACCCAGTACTTC
CSARGPYQETQYF
>-|-|TRBJ2-2|TRBV7-3
TGTGCCAGCAGCCGGGGGGCCTCCGGGGAGCTGTTTTTT
CASSRGASGELFF
>-|-|TRBJ2-1|TRBV24-1
TGTGCCACCAGTGAAGCAAGCGCCCAAAACAATGAGCAGTTCTTC
CATSEASAQNNEQFF
>-|-|TRBJ1-3|TRBV5-1
TGCGCCAGCAACCCAGGCTCTGGAAACACCATATATTTT
CASNPGSGNTIYF
>-|-|TRBJ1-2|TRBV7-9
TGTGCCACTGCGGGGGGCTATGGCTACACCTTC
CATAGGYGYTF
>-|-|TRBJ1-5|TRBV3-1
TGTGCCAGCAGCCTGGGACGGAATAGCAATCAGCCCCAGCATTTT
CASSLGRNSNQPQHF
>TRBD1|once|TRBJ2-5|TRBV15
TGTGCCACCAGCACAGACAGGGGGCGAGAGACCCAGTACTTC
CATSTDRGRETQYF
>TRBD2|-|TRBJ2-5|TRBV5-4
TGTGCCAGCAGCCCGGGGCTAGCGGGGGGACCAGAAGAGACCCAGTACTTC
CASSPGLAGGPEETQYF
>-|-|TRBJ1-4|TRBV12-3/TRBV12-4
TGTGCCACCTCTCGGACGGGGAATGAAAAACTGTTTTTT
CATSRTGNEKLFF
>TRBD1|-|TRBJ2-2|TRBV28
TGTGCCAGCGCCTTAACCGGGACAGGGGGCCTCGGAACCGGGGAGCTGTTTTTT
CASALTGTGGLGTGELFF
>-|-|TRBJ1-2|TRBV6-1
TGTGCCAGCAGTGTGGGGCGCTATGGCTACACCTTC
CASSVGRYGYTF
>-|once|TRBJ1-2|TRBV3-1
TGTGCCAGCAGCCAAGGAAGGACAGGCTACACCTTC
CASSQGRTGYTF
>TRBD1|-|TRBJ1-2|TRBV6-4
TGTGCCAGCAGTCGGACAGGGGACTATGGCTACACCTTC
CASSRTGDYGYTF
>-|-|TRBJ1-5|TRBV12-3/TRBV12-4
TGTGCCAGCAGTTTCAGAGGGGCGGCGGGCAATCAGCCCCAGCATTTT
CASSFRGAAGNQPQHF
>TRBD1|-|TRBJ1-5|TRBV12-3/TRBV12-4
TGTGCCAGCAGTTCGACAGGGGGTGGGCCCCAGCATTTT
CASSSTGGGPQHF
>TRBD2|-|TRBJ2-3|TRBV25-1
TGTGCCAGCAGTGGCCCCGGGCTAGCGGGAGGGCGGGCAGATACGCAGTATTTT
CASSGPGLAGGRADTQYF
>-|-|TRBJ2-5|TRBV12-3/TRBV12-4
TGTGCCAGCAGTGGCGACAGGAACTCAGAGACCCAGTACTTC
CASSGDRNSETQYF
>-|-|TRBJ1-1|TRBV29-1
TGCAGCGCTTCGTCCCAGGGGAACACTGAAGCTTTCTTT
CSASSQGNTEAFF